This T cell receptor (beta chain) comes out of a study of T cell responses to AZD1222 COVID-19 vaccine. Study-level findings and limits: Every sample of the repertoires postdated the peak T cell response. Spike-specific TCR depth and breadth grew after two AZD1222 doses.

Some clones are missing from TCRdb's copy, which holds only in-frame ones; the method was immunoSEQ multiplex PCR. Counted here are 95,000 to 110,000 clones, about 85% occurring once; the ten biggest clones make up approximately 4%. This clone has only one observation. What it binds is unknown. J gave up 1 base and V 3 bases, and 10 bases lay outside the gene matches. This CDR3 region has 18 residues. Germline loops: CDR1 MDHEN, CDR2 SYDVKM. The material was peripheral blood, obtained on day 0 of AZD1222 vaccination. The sequence came from an adult in good health. The genes are TRBV28 and TRBJ2-1, with TRBD2 matching over 9 bases. The CDR3 DNA reads as TGTGCCAGCAGTTTTATGATTAGCGGGAGTAGGTCCTACAATGAGCAGTTCTTC. Translation: CASSFMISGSRSYNEQFF.